Sequencing of this T cell receptor beta chain was carried out in a study of T-cell reconstitution after alpha-beta-depleted transplantation in children. Whole-study findings and limits: At the one-year point after transplant, T-cell counts and TCRbeta diversity were found to come mostly from T cells that had been newly produced. Reportedly, only several hundred clones from non-depleted graft cells drove alpha-beta T-cell counts at about two months.

The CDR3 runs to 16 residues. Germline V gene sequence: CDR1 MNHEY, CDR2 SMNVEV (reference sequence). V lost 5 bases to trimming and J lost 0 bases, with 14 bases between them. Worth noting for this clonotype: The target antigen is unknown.

Unique molecular identifiers were used in preparing the TCRbeta library. TCRdb recomputed calls from the PCR reads with MiXCR, one row per CDR3 protein. The sample consists of fewer than 700,000 distinct CDR3 sequences, 10% to 15% of them appearing once. The V call is TRBV27, the J call TRBJ2-4, with D possibly TRBD1 on 5 matching bases. The input for sequencing was PBMCs, mostly from graft donor cells, taken 360 days after TCRalphabeta/CD19-depleted stem cell transplant. The origin of this receptor is a male patient younger than 18 who had a stem cell transplant for acute myeloid leukemia, so the T cells may come from the graft donor. CDR3 DNA sequence: TGTGCCAGCAGTCGCCCCCGACAGCTAGCCAAAAACATTCAGTACTTC. Translating it yields CASSRPRQLAKNIQYF.